This TCR beta chain was recorded in a study of blood T cell repertoires in COVID-19. Study-wide background: The United States, Italy and Spain provided the acute and convalescent COVID-19 samples. In each case, the material was cDNA or gDNA derived from T cells, B-cell-depleted T cells, or PBMCs.

In the study's own analysis: For nucleated cells, counts were estimated from reference gene primer amplification. The protocol was immunoSEQ multiplex PCR, while the TCRdb copy is restricted to in-frame clones and leaves out a portion. That table supplies the V and J calls and clone size; D and trimming were determined from the DNA. This table holds about 100,000 clones, less than 90% found once. The sequence came from a man in his 60s with acute or convalescent COVID-19. What was sequenced was peripheral blood.

The CDR3 nucleotides read TGTGCCAGCAGCTTAGCCCCTGTCAATGAGCAGTTCTTC. The encoded protein is CASSLAPVNEQFF. The chain uses TRBV11-3 and TRBJ2-1; D is undetermined. V gave up 1 base and J gave up 6 bases, with 7 bases separating them. The CDR3 is 13 amino acids. Germline V gene data show CDR1 as SGHNT and CDR2 as YENEEA. The variable domain in full, completed from reference TRBV11-3 and TRBJ2-1, reads EAGVVQSPRYKIIEKKQPVAFWCNPISGHNTLYWYLQNLGQGPELLIRYENEEAVDDSQLPKDRFSAERLKGVDSTLKIQPAELGDSAVYLCASSLAPVNEQFFGPGTRLTVL.